The 28 T cell receptor beta chains reported below all come from one sample, sequenced in a study of T cell changes during pregnancy in multiple sclerosis. Profiling relied on immunoSEQ multiplex PCR, and the TCRdb table lists in-frame clones only, not all of them. The top ten hold around 5.9% of the sample, which has about 49,000 clones, approximately 94% seen once. The sample was CD8+ T cells from peripheral blood mononuclear cells, taken before pregnancy. These TCRs come from a female donor with multiple sclerosis, enrolled in a pregnancy study.

The rearrangement joins TRBV2 to TRBJ1-2, with TRBD1 matching 7 bases. This CDR3 contains 15 residues. V dropped 4 bases and J dropped 1; count of bases not matched to a gene: 6. Germline CDR1 and CDR2: SNHLY and FYNNEI. Here the CDR3 reads CASSVTQGVNYGYTF. CDR3 bases: TGTGCCAGCAGTGTCACTCAGGGGGTTAACTATGGCTACACCTTC.

This chain joins TRBV6-5 and TRBJ2-5, with D possibly being TRBD1 (6 bases). CDR3 length: 15 amino acids. The ends were cut back, 1 base at V and 4 bases at J, with 13 bases in the middle. Germline assignment: CDR1 MNHEY and CDR2 SVGAGI. The CDR3 is CASSYFTGLLETQYF. The CDR3 DNA reads TGTGCCAGCAGTTACTTTACAGGGTTATTAGAGACCCAGTACTTC.

The chain combines TRBV18 with TRBJ1-1, with a weak D call TRBD1 (5 bases). Germline assignment: CDR1 KGHSH and CDR2 LQKENI. Between the trimmed V and J ends, which lost 0 bases and 11 bases, there was a span of 19 bases. The CDR3 runs 15 residues. CDR3 amino acids: CASSPPGQVRNMAFF. The CDR3 DNA follows: TGTGCCAGCTCACCACCGGGGCAGGTTCGGAATATGGCTTTCTTT.

The DNA for the CDR3 is TGTGCCAGCTCGAGACTAGCGGGACCCCTAAGTTACGAGCAGTACTTC. Its protein is CASSRLAGPLSYEQYF. The V and J genes are TRBV27 and TRBJ2-7, with 11 bases aligning to TRBD2. Germline V gene sequence: CDR1 MNHEY, CDR2 SMNVEV (reference sequence). The CDR3 extends over 16 amino acids. Losses at the gene ends were 8 bases for V and 4 bases for J; bases not matched to a gene: 13.

The V call is TRBV27, the J call TRBJ2-5; D call uncertain. This CDR3 contains 12 residues. V dropped 0 bases and J dropped 7 bases, with 6 bases sitting between them. Germline assignment: CDR1 MNHEY and CDR2 SMNVEV (reference sequence). The CDR3 sequence: CASSLSSGTQYF. The CDR3 coding sequence is TGTGCCAGCAGTTTATCTTCAGGGACCCAGTACTTC.

The chain employs TRBV11-2 and TRBJ2-7; D might be TRBD1 (5 bases). Germline values: CDR1 SGHAT, CDR2 FQNNGV. This CDR3 is 13 amino acids long. Trimming removed 2 bases at V and 6 bases at J, with 11 bases between. This chain's CDR3 is CASSLQPGFEQYF. The CDR3 DNA is TGTGCCAGCAGCTTACAACCAGGGTTCGAGCAGTACTTC.

This chain links TRBV6-1 with TRBJ2-2; D perhaps matches TRBD2 (6 bases). The germline V gene has CDR1 MNHNS and CDR2 SASEGT. The CDR3 is 15 amino acids. The V and J ends lost 1 base and 6 bases respectively, with 12 bases between them. The CDR3 DNA is TGTGCCAGCAGTGAAGTGGGGCCGGGGGCCGGGGAGCTGTTTTTT. Its protein is CASSEVGPGAGELFF.

This chain uses TRBV4-1 with TRBJ2-7; D is perhaps TRBD2 (5 bases). The germline CDR1 and CDR2 sequences are MGHRA and YSYEKL. CDR3 length: 16 amino acids. V lost 0 bases and J 3 bases, leaving 15 bases between the germline ends. CDR3 protein: CASSQDRSLGLYEQYF. The CDR3 DNA sequence: TGCGCCAGCAGCCAAGATAGGAGCCTAGGACTCTACGAGCAGTACTTC.

V is TRBV25-1 and J is TRBJ1-2; 7 bases align to TRBD1. V shed 3 bases and J 3 bases; nucleotides not matched to a gene: 10. Germline CDR1 reads MGHDK; CDR2 reads SYGVNS. The CDR3 has 16 amino acids. CDR3 coding DNA: TGTGCCAGCAGTGAGTCCGGGACAGAGCATCACTATGGCTACACCTTC. Its translation: CASSESGTEHHYGYTF.

The genes are TRBV11-3 and TRBJ2-3; D unresolved. This CDR3 region has 15 residues. The V end was cut by 1 base, the J end by 1 base, with 9 bases between. The germline CDR1 and CDR2 sequences are SGHNT and YENEEA. The CDR3 sequence: CASSLGQRGTDTQYF. In DNA, the CDR3 is TGTGCCAGCAGCTTAGGTCAGCGTGGCACAGATACGCAGTATTTT. The whole variable domain, remainder taken from reference TRBV11-3 and TRBJ2-3, is EAGVVQSPRYKIIEKKQPVAFWCNPISGHNTLYWYLQNLGQGPELLIRYENEEAVDDSQLPKDRFSAERLKGVDSTLKIQPAELGDSAVYLCASSLGQRGTDTQYFGPGTRLTVL.

The DNA for the CDR3 is TGCGCCAGCAGCCAAGGAAGAGGTATCCTCCACTTT. Protein sequence: CASSQGRGILHF. The chain is built from TRBV4-1 and TRBJ1-6; D gene ambiguous. V was pared by 1 base and J by 15 bases, with 10 bases between. The CDR3 has 12 residues. Germline assignment: CDR1 MGHRA and CDR2 YSYEKL.

This sequence joins TRBV5-5 and TRBJ2-2, with D hard to call. There are 13 residues in the CDR3. CDR1 and CDR2 from the germline V gene are SGHKS and YYEKEE (reference sequence). V gave up 4 bases and J gave up 3 bases, with 7 bases separating them. The CDR3 nucleotides are TGTGCCAGCAGCGCGGATGACACCGGGGAGCTGTTTTTT. The encoded protein is CASSADDTGELFF.

The rearrangement joins TRBV4-1 to TRBJ2-7; 7 bases are a match to TRBD2. The CDR3 has 14 residues. J gave up 2 bases and V 2 bases, and 3 bases lay outside the gene matches. Germline V gene lookup returns CDR1 MGHRA and CDR2 YSYEKL. CDR3 sequence: CASSQQAGPYEQYF. The DNA for the CDR3 is TGCGCCAGCAGCCAACAAGCGGGACCCTACGAGCAGTACTTC.

V gene TRBV2 combines with J gene TRBJ1-5; tentatively, D is TRBD1 (5 bases). The CDR3 length is 14 residues. The ends were cut back, 5 bases at V and 6 bases at J, with 14 bases in the middle. CDR1 is SNHLY and CDR2 is FYNNEI in the germline V gene. In DNA, the CDR3 is TGTGCCAGCAGTCGAAGACAGATTCCTCAGCCCCAGCATTTT. Its protein is CASSRRQIPQPQHF.

This rearrangement joins TRBV14 to TRBJ1-1; no reliable D call. The CDR3 totals 14 residues. Looked up from germline, CDR1 is SGHDN and CDR2 is FVKESK. With 4 bases removed from V and 6 bases from J, the gap between germline ends came to 15 bases. CDR3 protein: CASSPQILGAEAFF. The CDR3 nucleotides are TGTGCCAGCAGCCCACAGATTTTAGGCGCTGAAGCTTTCTTT.

The chain carries TRBV13 and TRBJ2-1; D possibly corresponds to TRBD2 (5 bases). V shed 7 bases and J shed 5 bases, with 18 bases lying between them. This CDR3 contains 15 residues. CDR1 and CDR2 (germline): PRHDT, FYEKMQ (reference sequence). The CDR3 region is CASNVASGVHNEQFF. The CDR3 region has the DNA TGTGCCAGCAACGTGGCGAGCGGTGTACACAATGAGCAGTTCTTC.

The J gene is TRBJ2-7, the V gene TRBV15; the match to TRBD1 covers 8 bases. The CDR3 sequence is 14 residues long. From germline, CDR1 is LNHNV and CDR2 YYDKDF (reference sequence). V lost 1 base and J lost 3; bases outside the gene matches: 2. CDR3 in DNA: TGTGCCACCAGCAGAGGGACAGGGTTCTACGAGCAGTACTTC. Its protein is CATSRGTGFYEQYF.

The chain uses TRBV27 and TRBJ2-2; 7 bases match TRBD1. With 6 bases clipped from V and 4 bases from J, the junction kept 2 bases outside the gene matches. The CDR3 totals 13 residues. The V gene's germline CDR1 is MNHEY and CDR2 SMNVEV (reference sequence). CDR3 loop: CASRSGGTGELFF. As DNA, the CDR3 is TGTGCCAGCAGATCAGGGGGCACCGGGGAGCTGTTTTTT.

The rearrangement uses TRBV2 and TRBJ2-7; 9 nucleotides agree with TRBD2. The germline gives CDR1 SNHLY, CDR2 FYNNEI. Losses at the gene ends were 1 base for V and 4 bases for J; bases not matched to a gene: 17. This CDR3 spans 19 amino acids. CDR3 region: CASSEGAGSSGRRGYEQYF. The CDR3 DNA reads TGTGCCAGCAGTGAAGGTGCCGGCAGTAGCGGGAGAAGGGGGTACGAGCAGTACTTC. The variable domain in full, with the rest retrieved from reference TRBV2 and TRBJ2-7, is EPEVTQTPSHQVTQMGQEVILRCVPISNHLYFYWYRQILGQKVEFLVSFYNNEISEKSEIFDDQFSVERPDGSNFTLKIRSTKLEDSAMYFCASSEGAGSSGRRGYEQYFGPGTRLTVT.

The chain recombines TRBV7-8 with TRBJ2-5, with unresolved D. The CDR3 loop spans 12 amino acids. The V end was cut by 5 bases, the J end by 4 bases, with 8 bases between. In germline, CDR1 is SGHVS, CDR2 FQNEAQ. The CDR3 is CASSALLETQYF. The CDR3 DNA follows: TGTGCCAGCAGCGCCCTACTAGAGACCCAGTACTTC. Full variable domain (outside the CDR3, taken from reference TRBV7-8 and TRBJ2-5): GAGVSQSPRYKVAKRGQDVALRCDPISGHVSLFWYQQALGQGPEFLTYFQNEAQLDKSGLPSDRFFAERPEGSVSTLKIQRTQQEDSAVYLCASSALLETQYFGPGTRLLVL.

The CDR3 region is CASSDRTIPSSYNEQFF. The CDR3, as DNA: TGTGCCAGCAGTGACCGGACTATCCCGAGCTCCTACAATGAGCAGTTCTTC. The rearrangement uses TRBV6-7 and TRBJ2-1; tentatively, D is TRBD2 (6 bases). Being an ORF, TRBV6-7 has a function that is uncertain. The CDR3 has 17 amino acids. V lost 5 bases and J 0 bases, leaving 17 bases between the germline ends.

The rearrangement uses TRBV30 and TRBJ1-2; 7 nucleotides align to TRBD1. V gave up 1 base and J gave up 4 bases; unmatched junction bases: 12. The germline CDR1 and CDR2 sequences are GTSNPN and SVGIG (reference sequence). The CDR3 runs 16 residues. CDR3 in DNA: TGTGCCTGGAGTGCCGACCCCGGACAGGCCTCCTATGGCTACACCTTC. Translation: CAWSADPGQASYGYTF.

This clone was counted once. The rearrangement links TRBV9 to TRBJ2-2; D not resolved. V was pared by 6 bases and J by 8 bases, with 8 bases between. Germline CDR1 reads SGDLS; CDR2 reads YYNGEE. The CDR3 loop spans 11 amino acids. The CDR3 DNA sequence: TGTGCCAGCATGACTCGGGGGGAGCTGTTTTTT. Amino acids: CASMTRGELFF. The entire variable domain, with the rest obtained from reference TRBV9 and TRBJ2-2, is as follows: DSGVTQTPKHLITATGQRVTLRCSPRSGDLSVYWYQQSLDQGLQFLIQYYNGEERAKGNILERFSAQQFPDLHSELNLSSLELGDSALYFCASMTRGELFFGEGSRLTVL.

The count of this clone is one. J is TRBJ2-7 and V is TRBV2, with D uncertain. CDR3 length: 11 amino acids. CDR1 and CDR2 from the germline V gene are SNHLY and FYNNEI. Trimming took off 2 bases at V and 3 bases at J, with 2 bases between the two ends. CDR3 region: CASSERYEQYF. CDR3 DNA: TGTGCCAGCAGTGAACGCTACGAGCAGTACTTC.

This clone is a singleton in its sample. The chain employs TRBV2 and TRBJ2-3; TRBD1 agrees at 8 bases. Unmatched junction bases numbered 5, after V lost 6 bases and J lost 0 bases. This CDR3 contains 15 residues. The V gene's germline CDR1 is SNHLY and CDR2 FYNNEI. CDR3 sequence: CASSLGTGSTDTQYF. The DNA for the CDR3 is TGTGCCAGCAGCCTTGGGACAGGTAGCACAGATACGCAGTATTTT.

The chain uses TRBV14 and TRBJ2-1; TRBD1 aligns across 8 bases. This CDR3 has 17 amino acids. The junction had 12 bases not matched to a gene; V was cut back by 4 bases and J by 4 bases. Germline V gene data show CDR1 as SGHDN and CDR2 as FVKESK. The DNA for the CDR3 is TGTGCCAGCAGCCCTGAAACGGGACAGGATTTATACAATGAGCAGTTCTTC. Protein: CASSPETGQDLYNEQFF. Complete variable domain (other parts from reference TRBV14 and TRBJ2-1): EAGVTQFPSHSVIEKGQTVTLRCDPISGHDNLYWYRRVMGKEIKFLLHFVKESKQDESGMPNNRFLAERTGGTYSTLKVQPAELEDSGVYFCASSPETGQDLYNEQFFGPGTRLTVL.

The rearrangement uses TRBV7-2 and TRBJ1-1; a weak D match, TRBD1 (6 bases). This CDR3 region has 13 residues. Trimming cost V 4 bases and J 7 bases, with 13 bases left between them. Germline CDR1 reads SGHTA; CDR2 reads FQGNSA. The DNA of the CDR3 is TGTGCCAGCAGCTCCGGGGGGCTAGATGAAGCTTTCTTT. It encodes CASSSGGLDEAFF.

CDR3 nucleotides: TGCGCCAGCAGCCAAGACGGGGAGAACTATGGCTACACCTTC. This encodes CASSQDGENYGYTF. V usage is TRBV4-3 and J usage is TRBJ1-2, with no clear D. Germline CDR1 LGHNA, CDR2 YSLEER. The CDR3 is made up of 14 amino acids. Trimming took 0 bases from V and 2 from J, leaving 7 bases between them.